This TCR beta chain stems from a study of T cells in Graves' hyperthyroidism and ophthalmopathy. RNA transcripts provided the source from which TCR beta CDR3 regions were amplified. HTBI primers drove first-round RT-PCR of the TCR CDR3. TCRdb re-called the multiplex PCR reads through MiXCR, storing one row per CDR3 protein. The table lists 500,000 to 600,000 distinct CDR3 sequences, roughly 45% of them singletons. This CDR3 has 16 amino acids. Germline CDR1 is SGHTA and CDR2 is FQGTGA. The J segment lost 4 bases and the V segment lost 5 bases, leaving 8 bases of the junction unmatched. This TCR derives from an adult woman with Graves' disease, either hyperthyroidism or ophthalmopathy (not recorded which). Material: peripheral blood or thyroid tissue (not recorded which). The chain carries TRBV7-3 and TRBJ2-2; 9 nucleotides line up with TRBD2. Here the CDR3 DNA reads TGTGCCAGCAGCGCGGGCGGGAGGGCCTTCACCGGGGAGCTGTTTTTT. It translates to CASSAGGRAFTGELFF.